This T cell receptor (beta chain) derives from a study of cytomegalovirus exposure and HLA in healthy donors. Points on this clone: Antigen: not known.

V lost 0 bases and J lost 0; bases outside the gene matches: 5. The CDR3 is made up of 16 amino acids. Germline CDR1 and CDR2: MNHEY and SVGAGI. Study outcomes and limitations: There were three CMV-associated chains whose specificity for CMV antigens was confirmed in vitro.

The PCR was carried out with 60 Vbeta primers and 13 Jbeta primers. Using immunoSEQ multiplex PCR, the repertoire was profiled, and TCRdb retains in-frame clones only, with some absent. The sample includes about 120,000 clones, 70% to 80% of them seen just once. Sequencing was carried out using PBMCs. This receptor was identified in a woman in her 40s in good health and CMV-seropositive. The genes are TRBV6-5 and TRBJ2-7, with 7 bases matching TRBD2. CDR3 in amino acids: CASSYSGGTASYEQYF. DNA of the CDR3: TGTGCCAGCAGTTACTCGGGAGGGACTGCCTCCTACGAGCAGTACTTC.